This TCR beta chain was captured by sequencing in a study of metastatic and nonmetastatic thyroid tumors. Notes on the study in general: The study reportedly found significantly higher TCR beta diversity in malignant thyroid tumors than benign nodules, in blood and tumor.

This clone was counted ten times or more. What it binds is unknown. All patients reached thyroid surgery having received no treatment beforehand. From the PCR reads, TCRdb re-called clones with MiXCR. The table records 25,000 to 40,000 clones, 15% to 20% of them present only once. V lost 2 bases and J 2 bases, leaving 12 bases between the germline ends. This CDR3 has 15 amino acids. Germline V gene lookup returns CDR1 MNHEY and CDR2 SVGAGI. This chain links TRBV6-5 with TRBJ1-1; the D is unclear. The TCR was taken from a female donor with papillary thyroid cancer or a benign thyroid nodule (not recorded which). Some clones in this sample may be carry-over from other donors' samples. Sequenced sample: blood. CDR3 nucleotides: TGTGCCAGCAGTTACGATTCTTCAGTCAACACTGAAGCTTTCTTT. This gives the protein CASSYDSSVNTEAFF.